This T cell receptor beta chain is from a study of CD8 T cells in Susac syndrome. CDR3 length: 15 amino acids. J gave up 6 bases and V 5 bases, and 9 bases lay outside the gene matches. Germline CDR1 is SEHNR and CDR2 is FQNEAQ (reference sequence). In blood CD8+ and CD4+ T cells, TCR beta underwent sequencing. Healthy donors matched for age and sex were used as controls. TEMRA cells were FACS-enriched, unlike CD8+ and CD4+ T cells, which were negatively isolated. The RNA, about 0.45 to 1 ug, was put through reverse transcription using random hexamers. Multiplex PCR with immunoSEQ amplified the TCR beta CDR3 across 54 Vbeta and 13 Jbeta. One entry per CDR3 protein, called by TCRdb with MiXCR from the immunoSEQ multiplex PCR reads. The top ten hold about 0.13% of the sample, which has 150,000 or so distinct CDR3 sequences, about 94% seen once.

The rearrangement uses TRBV7-9 and TRBJ2-1; 8 bases align to TRBD2. Material for sequencing was CD4+ T cells from PBMCs. The TCR originated in a human donor in good health. CDR3 in amino acids: CASSPPGLGGNEQFF. For the CDR3, the DNA is TGTGCCAGCAGCCCCCCGGGACTAGGGGGCAATGAGCAGTTCTTC.